These T cell receptor beta chains were read from a single sample in a study of cytomegalovirus exposure and HLA in healthy donors. TCRdb's table, derived via immunoSEQ multiplex PCR, lists solely in-frame clones and lacks some. The table has some 320,000 clones, roughly nine tenths seen once. Sequenced material: PBMCs. These receptors originate from a woman aged 25 to 39 in good health and CMV-seropositive. The CDR3 runs from the conserved cysteine through the conserved F or W. Fields, in order: CDR3 DNA, CDR3 protein, V gene, clone size, D gene, J gene. The D gene is left open where the match is weak. A clone size is listed for some rows: how often the clone was seen (once, few, many), or a class if it is expanded.

CDR3nt: TGTGCCAGCAGCGCATCGACAGGAATGGGTGGGGAGACCCAGTACTTC
CDR3aa: CASSASTGMGGETQYF
v_gene: TRBV9
abundance: -
d_gene: -
j_gene: TRBJ2-5

CDR3nt: TGTGCCAGCAGTTTTCGGGGGCCGAGAGAAGATACGCAGTATTTT
CDR3aa: CASSFRGPREDTQYF
v_gene: TRBV28
abundance: -
d_gene: -
j_gene: TRBJ2-3

CDR3nt: TGTGCCAGCAGTCCTACAGGTGGAAGGTACGAGCAGTACTTC
CDR3aa: CASSPTGGRYEQYF
v_gene: TRBV28
abundance: -
d_gene: -
j_gene: TRBJ2-7

CDR3nt: TGTGCCAGCAGCTCCGGGGATCAGCCCCAGCATTTT
CDR3aa: CASSSGDQPQHF
v_gene: TRBV7-9
abundance: -
d_gene: -
j_gene: TRBJ1-5

CDR3nt: TGCGCCAGCAGCCAGAGATGGGGCGGGGGGGCGGCAGATACGCAGTATTTT
CDR3aa: CASSQRWGGGAADTQYF
v_gene: TRBV4-3
abundance: -
d_gene: TRBD2
j_gene: TRBJ2-3

CDR3nt: TGTGCCACCAGCCCCGGACAGCTCTACGAGCAGTACTTC
CDR3aa: CATSPGQLYEQYF
v_gene: TRBV15
abundance: -
d_gene: -
j_gene: TRBJ2-7

CDR3nt: TGTGCCAGCAGCGGGACAGGTCTGGGCAATGAGCAGTTCTTC
CDR3aa: CASSGTGLGNEQFF
v_gene: TRBV7-2
abundance: once
d_gene: TRBD1
j_gene: TRBJ2-1

CDR3nt: TGTGCCAGCAGTGCCTTAACAGGTAGCACAGATACGCAGTATTTT
CDR3aa: CASSALTGSTDTQYF
v_gene: TRBV28
abundance: -
d_gene: -
j_gene: TRBJ2-3

CDR3nt: TGTGCCAGCAGCCAAGATCCGTACAATGAGCAGTTCTTC
CDR3aa: CASSQDPYNEQFF
v_gene: TRBV4-2
abundance: -
d_gene: -
j_gene: TRBJ2-1

CDR3nt: TGTGCCAGTAGTATTTGGGGACAGGGGGCCGGGGATACGCAGTATTTT
CDR3aa: CASSIWGQGAGDTQYF
v_gene: TRBV19
abundance: few
d_gene: TRBD1
j_gene: TRBJ2-3

CDR3nt: TGCGCCAGCAGCTATCCAGAGGGACAGATAAACACCGGGGAGCTGTTTTTT
CDR3aa: CASSYPEGQINTGELFF
v_gene: TRBV4-1
abundance: -
d_gene: TRBD1
j_gene: TRBJ2-2

CDR3nt: TGTGCCAGCAGGGACGGAAACTACGAGCAGTACTTC
CDR3aa: CASRDGNYEQYF
v_gene: TRBV2
abundance: -
d_gene: -
j_gene: TRBJ2-7

CDR3nt: TGTGCCAGCAGTTTGTTGCAAAACTACGAGCAGTACTTC
CDR3aa: CASSLLQNYEQYF
v_gene: TRBV28
abundance: -
d_gene: -
j_gene: TRBJ2-7

CDR3nt: TGTGCCAGCAGCTGGGAACAGGGCGATGAGCAGTTCTTC
CDR3aa: CASSWEQGDEQFF
v_gene: TRBV11-3
abundance: -
d_gene: -
j_gene: TRBJ2-1

CDR3nt: TGTGCCAGCAGCTTAGGCAGCAACTATAATTCACCCCTCCACTTT
CDR3aa: CASSLGSNYNSPLHF
v_gene: TRBV7-6
abundance: -
d_gene: -
j_gene: TRBJ1-6

CDR3nt: TGTGCCAGCAGCTTGAGCCAGGGAGGACTCTATGGCTACACCTTC
CDR3aa: CASSLSQGGLYGYTF
v_gene: TRBV5-6
abundance: -
d_gene: -
j_gene: TRBJ1-2

CDR3nt: TGTGCCAGCAGCCAGATTAGGACTAGCGGCTCCTACGAGCAGTACTTC
CDR3aa: CASSQIRTSGSYEQYF
v_gene: TRBV4-2
abundance: -
d_gene: TRBD2
j_gene: TRBJ2-7

CDR3nt: TGTGCCAGCAGCGTGCAGCTAGCCCCGAACACCGGGGAGCTGTTTTTT
CDR3aa: CASSVQLAPNTGELFF
v_gene: TRBV9
abundance: once
d_gene: -
j_gene: TRBJ2-2

CDR3nt: TGCGCCAGCAGGGGAGTTGCAACTAATGAAAAACTGTTTTTT
CDR3aa: CASRGVATNEKLFF
v_gene: TRBV4-1
abundance: -
d_gene: -
j_gene: TRBJ1-4

CDR3nt: TGTGCCAGCACCGACAGCTCCTACGAGCAGTACTTC
CDR3aa: CASTDSSYEQYF
v_gene: TRBV27
abundance: once
d_gene: -
j_gene: TRBJ2-7

CDR3nt: TGCAGCGTTGACCCTTTAGCGGGAGCGGGTGAGCAGTTCTTC
CDR3aa: CSVDPLAGAGEQFF
v_gene: TRBV29-1
abundance: -
d_gene: TRBD2
j_gene: TRBJ2-1

CDR3nt: TGTGCCAGCAGCCAACCCAAGGCGGCAGCGAACTACGAGCAGTACTTC
CDR3aa: CASSQPKAAANYEQYF
v_gene: TRBV4-2
abundance: -
d_gene: -
j_gene: TRBJ2-7